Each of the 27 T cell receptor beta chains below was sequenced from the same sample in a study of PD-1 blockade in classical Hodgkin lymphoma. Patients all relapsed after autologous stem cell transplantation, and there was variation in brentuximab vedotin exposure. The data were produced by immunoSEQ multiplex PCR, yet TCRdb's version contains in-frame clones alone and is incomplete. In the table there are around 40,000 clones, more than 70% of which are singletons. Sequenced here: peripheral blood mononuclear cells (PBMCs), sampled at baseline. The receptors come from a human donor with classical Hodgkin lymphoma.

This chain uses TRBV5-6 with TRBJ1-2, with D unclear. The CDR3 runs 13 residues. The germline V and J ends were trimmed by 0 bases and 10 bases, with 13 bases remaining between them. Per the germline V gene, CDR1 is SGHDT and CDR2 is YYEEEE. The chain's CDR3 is CASSLGPLGLYTF. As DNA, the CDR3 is TGTGCCAGCAGCTTGGGACCCCTCGGGCTCTACACCTTC.

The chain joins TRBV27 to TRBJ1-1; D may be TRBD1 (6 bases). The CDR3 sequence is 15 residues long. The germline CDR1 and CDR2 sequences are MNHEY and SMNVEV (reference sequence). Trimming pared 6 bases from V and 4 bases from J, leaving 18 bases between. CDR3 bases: TGTGCCAGCAGGAAGACAGGTTATTCGGCCACTGAAGCTTTCTTT. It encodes CASRKTGYSATEAFF.

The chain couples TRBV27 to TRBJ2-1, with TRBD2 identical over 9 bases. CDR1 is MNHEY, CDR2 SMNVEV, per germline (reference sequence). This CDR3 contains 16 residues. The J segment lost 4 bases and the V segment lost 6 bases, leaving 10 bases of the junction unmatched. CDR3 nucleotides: TGTGCCAGCAGCCCGGGGCGGGGGGGCCTGTACAATGAGCAGTTCTTC. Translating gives CASSPGRGGLYNEQFF.

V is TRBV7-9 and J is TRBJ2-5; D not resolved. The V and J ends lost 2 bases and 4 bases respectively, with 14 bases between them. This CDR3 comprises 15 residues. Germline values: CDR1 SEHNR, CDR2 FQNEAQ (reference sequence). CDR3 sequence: CASSLYWAYGETQYF. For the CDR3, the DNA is TGTGCCAGCAGCTTATATTGGGCTTACGGAGAGACCCAGTACTTC.

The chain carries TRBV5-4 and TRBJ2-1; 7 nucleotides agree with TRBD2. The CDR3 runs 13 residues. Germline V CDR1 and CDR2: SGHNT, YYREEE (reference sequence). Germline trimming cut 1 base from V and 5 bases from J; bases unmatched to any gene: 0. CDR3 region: CASSLSGDNEQFF. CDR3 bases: TGTGCCAGCAGCTTGAGCGGGGACAATGAGCAGTTCTTC.

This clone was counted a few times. The DNA of the CDR3 is TGCAGCGTTGAAGATGGGGCAGGATTGGATGGCTACACCTTC. Amino acid sequence: CSVEDGAGLDGYTF. The chain carries TRBV29-1 and TRBJ1-2, with D possibly being TRBD1 (5 bases). CDR1 SQVTM and CDR2 ANQGSEA come from the germline V gene. The CDR3 covers 14 residues. V lost 0 bases to trimming and J lost 6 bases, with 14 bases between them.

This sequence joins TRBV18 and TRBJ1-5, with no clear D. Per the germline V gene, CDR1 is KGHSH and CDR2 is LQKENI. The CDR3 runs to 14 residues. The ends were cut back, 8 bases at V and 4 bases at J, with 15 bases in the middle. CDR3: CASATGSKNQPQHF. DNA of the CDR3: TGTGCCAGCGCCACCGGGAGCAAAAATCAGCCCCAGCATTTT.

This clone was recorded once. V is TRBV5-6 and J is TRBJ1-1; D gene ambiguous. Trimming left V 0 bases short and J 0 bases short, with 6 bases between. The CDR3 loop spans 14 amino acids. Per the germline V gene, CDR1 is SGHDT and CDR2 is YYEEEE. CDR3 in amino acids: CASSLGTVNTEAFF. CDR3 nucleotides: TGTGCCAGCAGCTTGGGGACTGTGAACACTGAAGCTTTCTTT. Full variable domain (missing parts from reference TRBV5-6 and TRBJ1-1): DAGVTQSPTHLIKTRGQQVTLRCSPKSGHDTVSWYQQALGQGPQFIFQYYEEEERQRGNFPDRFSGHQFPNYSSELNVNALLLGDSALYLCASSLGTVNTEAFFGQGTRLTVV.

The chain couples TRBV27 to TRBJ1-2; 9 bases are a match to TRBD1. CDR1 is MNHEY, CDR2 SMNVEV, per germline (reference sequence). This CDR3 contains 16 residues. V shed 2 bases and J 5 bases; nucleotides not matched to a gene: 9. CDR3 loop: CASSLVSGQGPYGYTF. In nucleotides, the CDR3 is TGTGCCAGCAGTTTAGTGTCAGGACAGGGGCCTTATGGCTACACCTTC.

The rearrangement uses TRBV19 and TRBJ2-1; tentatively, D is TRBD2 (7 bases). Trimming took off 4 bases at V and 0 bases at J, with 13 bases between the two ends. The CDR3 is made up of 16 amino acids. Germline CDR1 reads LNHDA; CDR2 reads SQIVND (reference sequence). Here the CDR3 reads CASSTERGGSYNEQFF. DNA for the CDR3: TGTGCCAGTAGTACCGAAAGGGGGGGCTCCTACAATGAGCAGTTCTTC.

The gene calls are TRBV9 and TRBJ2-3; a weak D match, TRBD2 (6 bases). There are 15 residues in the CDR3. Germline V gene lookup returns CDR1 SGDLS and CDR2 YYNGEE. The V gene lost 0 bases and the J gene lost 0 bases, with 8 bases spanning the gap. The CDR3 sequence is CASSVAGTSTDTQYF. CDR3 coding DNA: TGTGCCAGCAGCGTAGCCGGGACTAGCACAGATACGCAGTATTTT.

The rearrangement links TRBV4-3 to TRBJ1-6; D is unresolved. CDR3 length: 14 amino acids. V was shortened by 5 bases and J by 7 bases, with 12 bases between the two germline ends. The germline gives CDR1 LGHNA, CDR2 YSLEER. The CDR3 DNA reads TGCGCCAGCAGCTATCAAGACTACAATTCACCCCTCCACTTT. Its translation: CASSYQDYNSPLHF.

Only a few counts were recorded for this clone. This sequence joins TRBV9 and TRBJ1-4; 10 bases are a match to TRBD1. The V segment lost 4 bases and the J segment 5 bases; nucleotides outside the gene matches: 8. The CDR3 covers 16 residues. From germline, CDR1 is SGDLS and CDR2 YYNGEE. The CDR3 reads CASSFSPGQGNEKLFF. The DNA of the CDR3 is TGTGCCAGCAGCTTTTCACCGGGACAGGGGAATGAAAAACTGTTTTTT.

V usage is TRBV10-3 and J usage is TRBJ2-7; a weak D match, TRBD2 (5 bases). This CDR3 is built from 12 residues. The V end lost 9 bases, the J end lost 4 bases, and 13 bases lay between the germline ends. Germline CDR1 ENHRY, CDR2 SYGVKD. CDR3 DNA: TGTGCCATAGGTGGAGGATGGTACGAGCAGTACTTC. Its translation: CAIGGGWYEQYF.

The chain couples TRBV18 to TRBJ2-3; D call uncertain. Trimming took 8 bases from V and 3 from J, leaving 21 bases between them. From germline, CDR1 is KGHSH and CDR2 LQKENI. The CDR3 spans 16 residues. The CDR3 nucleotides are TGTGCCAGCACCAGACGGAGCTCTGCCTGGACAGATACGCAGTATTTT. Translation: CASTRRSSAWTDTQYF. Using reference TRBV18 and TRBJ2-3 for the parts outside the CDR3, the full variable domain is NAGVMQNPRHLVRRRGQEARLRCSPMKGHSHVYWYRQLPEEGLKFMVYLQKENIIDESGMPKERFSAEFPKEGPSILRIQQVVRGDSAAYFCASTRRSSAWTDTQYFGPGTRLTVL.

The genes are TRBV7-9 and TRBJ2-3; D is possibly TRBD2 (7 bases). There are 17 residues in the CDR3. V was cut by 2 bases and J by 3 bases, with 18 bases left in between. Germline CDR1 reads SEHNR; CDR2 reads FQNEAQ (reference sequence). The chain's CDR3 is CASSLSSGGSFTDTQYF. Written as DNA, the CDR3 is TGTGCCAGCAGCTTATCCTCGGGGGGCAGTTTTACAGATACGCAGTATTTT.

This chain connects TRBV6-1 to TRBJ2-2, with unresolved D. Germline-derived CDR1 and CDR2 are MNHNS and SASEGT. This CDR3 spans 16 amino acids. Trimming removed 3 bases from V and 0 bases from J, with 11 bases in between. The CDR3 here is CASSELAPANTGELFF. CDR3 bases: TGTGCCAGCAGTGAGTTGGCACCCGCGAACACCGGGGAGCTGTTTTTT.

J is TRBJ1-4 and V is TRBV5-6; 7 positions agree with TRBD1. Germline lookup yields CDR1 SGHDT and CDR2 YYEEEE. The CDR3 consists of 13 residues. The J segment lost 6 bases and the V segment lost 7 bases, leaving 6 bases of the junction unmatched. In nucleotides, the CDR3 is TGTGCCAGCGCACAGGGGCGTTATGAAAAACTGTTTTTT. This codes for CASAQGRYEKLFF. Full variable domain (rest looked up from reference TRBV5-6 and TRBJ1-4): DAGVTQSPTHLIKTRGQQVTLRCSPKSGHDTVSWYQQALGQGPQFIFQYYEEEERQRGNFPDRFSGHQFPNYSSELNVNALLLGDSALYLCASAQGRYEKLFFGSGTQLSVL.

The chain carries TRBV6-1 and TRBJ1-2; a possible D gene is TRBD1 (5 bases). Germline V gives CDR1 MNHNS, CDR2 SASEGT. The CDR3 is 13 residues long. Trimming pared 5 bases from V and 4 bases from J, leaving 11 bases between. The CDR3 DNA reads TGTGCCAGCAGTCCAGGGTCAATCTATGGCTACACCTTC. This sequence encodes CASSPGSIYGYTF.

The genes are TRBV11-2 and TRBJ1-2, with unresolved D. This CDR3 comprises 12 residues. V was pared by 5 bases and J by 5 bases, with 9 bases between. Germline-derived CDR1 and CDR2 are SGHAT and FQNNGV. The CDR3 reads CASSNTKYGYTF. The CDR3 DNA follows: TGTGCCAGCAGCAACACGAAGTATGGCTACACCTTC.

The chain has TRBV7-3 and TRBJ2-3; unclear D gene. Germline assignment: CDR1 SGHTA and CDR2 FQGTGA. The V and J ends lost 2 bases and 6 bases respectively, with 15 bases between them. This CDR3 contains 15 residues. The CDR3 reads CASSLDPSRSDTQYF. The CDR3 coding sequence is TGTGCCAGCAGCTTAGACCCATCCCGATCGGATACGCAGTATTTT.

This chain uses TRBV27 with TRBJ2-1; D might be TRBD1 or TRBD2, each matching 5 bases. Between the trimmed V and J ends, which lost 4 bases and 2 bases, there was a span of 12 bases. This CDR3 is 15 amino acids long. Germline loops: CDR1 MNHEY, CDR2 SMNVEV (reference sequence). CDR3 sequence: CASSSGALPYNEQFF. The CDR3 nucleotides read TGTGCCAGCAGTTCCGGGGCCCTGCCCTACAATGAGCAGTTCTTC.

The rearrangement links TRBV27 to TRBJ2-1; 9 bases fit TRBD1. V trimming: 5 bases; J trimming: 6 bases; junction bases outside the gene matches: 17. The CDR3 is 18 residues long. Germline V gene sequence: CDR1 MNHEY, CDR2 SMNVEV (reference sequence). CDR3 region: CASSETGGAFFGPNEQFF. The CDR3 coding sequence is TGTGCCAGCAGTGAAACAGGGGGCGCTTTTTTTGGGCCCAATGAGCAGTTCTTC.

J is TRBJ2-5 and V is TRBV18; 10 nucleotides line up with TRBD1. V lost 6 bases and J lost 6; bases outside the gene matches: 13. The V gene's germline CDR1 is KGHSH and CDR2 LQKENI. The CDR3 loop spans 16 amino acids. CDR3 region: CASSPPVGQGRQTQYF. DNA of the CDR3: TGTGCCAGCTCGCCTCCTGTGGGACAGGGGAGGCAGACCCAGTACTTC.

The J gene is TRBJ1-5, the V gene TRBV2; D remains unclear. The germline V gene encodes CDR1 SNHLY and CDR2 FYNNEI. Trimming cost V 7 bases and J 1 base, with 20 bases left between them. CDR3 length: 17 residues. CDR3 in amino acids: CASTGGRTLRSNQPQHF. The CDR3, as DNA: TGTGCCAGCACCGGCGGGCGCACTTTAAGGAGCAATCAGCCCCAGCATTTT.

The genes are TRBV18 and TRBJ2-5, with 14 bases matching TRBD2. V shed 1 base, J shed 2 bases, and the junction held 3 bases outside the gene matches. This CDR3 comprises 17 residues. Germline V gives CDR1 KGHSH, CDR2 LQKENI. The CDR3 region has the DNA TGTGCCAGCTCACCACGCGGGACTAGCGGGAGTCAAGAGACCCAGTACTTC. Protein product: CASSPRGTSGSQETQYF.

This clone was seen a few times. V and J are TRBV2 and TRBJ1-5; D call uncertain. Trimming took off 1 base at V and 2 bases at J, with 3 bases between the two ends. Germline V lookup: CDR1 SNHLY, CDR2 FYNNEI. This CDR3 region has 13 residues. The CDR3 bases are TGTGCCAGCAGTGAAGGGGGCAATCAGCCCCAGCATTTT. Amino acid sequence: CASSEGGNQPQHF.